This T cell receptor (beta chain) originates from a study of T-cell memory formation after mild COVID-19. In this sample, this clonotype turned up a few times. 5'RACE primed from the constant segment yielded TCR alpha and TCR beta cDNA libraries bearing sample barcodes and UMIs. TCRdb re-called the 5' RACE reads with MiXCR, one entry per CDR3 protein. The table has 300,000 to 400,000 distinct CDR3 sequences, approximately 12% seen once; the top ten hold over 20%. The CDR3 has 15 residues. Germline V gene sequence: CDR1 LGHNA, CDR2 YNFKEQ. The V end was cut by 1 base, the J end by 5 bases, with 14 bases between.

The sequence came from a man between 18 and 29 years old who had mild COVID-19 (a few samples of this study predate the infection). Cell type and time point are not known. Sequencing was done on a sample of PBMCs or a T cell subset sorted from them (not recorded which). The chain has TRBV4-2 and TRBJ2-5; D could derive from TRBD1 or TRBD2 (7 bases each). The CDR3 DNA reads as TGTGCCAGCAGCCAAGGACAGGGACTACGCGAGACCCAGTACTTC. Protein sequence: CASSQGQGLRETQYF.